This TCR beta chain was identified in a study of blood T cell repertoires in COVID-19. TCRdb's copy holds only in-frame clones and misses some; the assay was immunoSEQ multiplex PCR. In the table there are under 200,000 clones, approximately 81% of which are singletons. Germline-derived CDR1 and CDR2 are SGHVS and FQNEAQ. The CDR3 has 13 residues. The V end was cut by 3 bases, the J end by 7 bases, with 7 bases between. This chain uses TRBV7-8 with TRBJ1-6; D not certain. The receptor was isolated from a woman in her seventies with COVID-19, enrolled during active disease. Sequencing used peripheral blood. CDR3 sequence: CASSLPVNSPLHF. In nucleotides, the CDR3 is TGTGCCAGCAGCTTGCCAGTAAATTCACCCCTCCACTTT.